This TCR beta chain was sequenced for a study of graft-versus-host responses after intestinal transplantation. A note on this clone: The target antigen is unknown.

J gave up 4 bases and V 6 bases, and 15 bases lay outside the gene matches. The CDR3 spans 16 residues. In germline, CDR1 is MNHEY, CDR2 SMNVEV (reference sequence). Sequenced by immunoSEQ multiplex PCR; TCRdb stores in-frame clones only, minus some. The sample has 81,000 or so clones; roughly 91% are singletons. The input for sequencing was unstimulated CD8+ T cells sorted from spleen or lymph node cells, taken before transplant. This receptor was taken from a human donor who was the organ donor for an intestinal transplant. The chain is built from TRBV27 and TRBJ2-7; 7 bases align to TRBD1. The CDR3 region is CASSHLPRQGRYEQYF. DNA for the CDR3: TGTGCCAGCAGCCACCTACCCCGACAGGGTAGGTACGAGCAGTACTTC.